These T cell receptor beta chains were read from a single sample in a study of OX40 agonist ivuxolimab in advanced cancers. TCRdb's copy holds only in-frame clones and misses some; the assay was immunoSEQ multiplex PCR. The sample has tens of thousands of clones, about 85% seen once. The sample was CD4+ or CD8+ T cells sorted from blood, taken in a trial of the OX40 agonist ivuxolimab. These receptors were collected from an adult with an advanced solid tumor such as melanoma, head and neck, liver or kidney cancer. Each CDR3 is given without its conserved first and last residue. A clone size is listed for some rows: how often the clone was seen (once, few, many), or a class if it is expanded.

cdr3_length: 11
j_call: TRBJ2-7
v_call: TRBV7-9
clone_size: NA
cdr3_aa: ASSLRGGYEQY

cdr3_length: 11
j_call: TRBJ1-1
v_call: TRBV9
clone_size: NA
cdr3_aa: ASSAGGNTEAF

cdr3_length: 15
j_call: TRBJ1-5
v_call: TRBV19
clone_size: NA
cdr3_aa: ASSTGDRGLINQPQH

cdr3_length: 12
j_call: TRBJ1-3
v_call: TRBV9
clone_size: NA
cdr3_aa: ASSVEGPGNTIY

cdr3_length: 13
j_call: TRBJ2-7
v_call: TRBV6-1
clone_size: NA
cdr3_aa: ASSEASGGSYEQY

cdr3_length: 13
j_call: TRBJ2-5
v_call: TRBV9
clone_size: NA
cdr3_aa: ASSVDGLIKETQY

cdr3_length: 10
j_call: TRBJ1-1
v_call: TRBV6-5
clone_size: NA
cdr3_aa: ASSSGVGWAF

cdr3_length: 10
j_call: TRBJ1-2
v_call: TRBV5-1
clone_size: NA
cdr3_aa: ASSLDAYGYT

cdr3_length: 13
j_call: TRBJ2-7
v_call: TRBV9
clone_size: NA
cdr3_aa: ASSEEPGLSYEQY

cdr3_length: 11
j_call: TRBJ1-1
v_call: TRBV6-5
clone_size: NA
cdr3_aa: ASSYGGNTEAF

cdr3_length: 13
j_call: TRBJ1-5
v_call: TRBV7-2
clone_size: few
cdr3_aa: ASSPNTGSNQPQH

cdr3_length: 12
j_call: TRBJ2-1
v_call: TRBV29-1
clone_size: NA
cdr3_aa: SVVLANGEGEQF